The next 27 T cell receptor beta chains were all read from a single sample in a study of a mutant IDH1 vaccine in newly diagnosed glioma. Time point specified: week 47, end of study. In every dose of vaccine, 300 ug of mutant IDH1 20-mer peptide was given alongside topical imiquimod. Their antigens remain unidentified. Using immunoSEQ multiplex PCR, the repertoire was profiled, and TCRdb retains in-frame clones only, with some absent. The data hold around 94,000 clones, with about nine tenths observed a single time. Sequenced material: PBMCs, taken from a glioma patient whose treatment included an IDH1 peptide vaccine. The source of these receptors is a woman between 45 and 60 years old with glioma.

This CDR3 reads CASSWTDPNEKLFF. In DNA, the CDR3 is TGTGCCAGCAGCTGGACAGACCCTAATGAAAAACTGTTTTTT. V and J are TRBV4-2 and TRBJ1-4, with D maybe TRBD1 (6 bases). CDR3 length equals 14 residues. Germline CDR1 reads LGHNA; CDR2 reads YNFKEQ. The V end lost 5 bases, the J end lost 3 bases, and 10 bases lay between the germline ends.

The V call is TRBV19, the J call TRBJ1-1, with D hard to call. The CDR3 runs 12 residues. In germline, CDR1 is LNHDA, CDR2 SQIVND (reference sequence). Trimming shortened V by 3 bases and J by 8 bases, and 10 bases separated the two germline ends. CDR3 protein: CASSIGRAEAFF. The CDR3 region has the DNA TGTGCCAGTAGTATTGGACGGGCAGAAGCTTTCTTT.

The chain combines TRBV4-1 with TRBJ2-7, with a possible D match to TRBD2 (5 bases). Between the trimmed V and J ends, which lost 0 bases and 3 bases, there was a span of 12 bases. Germline CDR1 is MGHRA and CDR2 is YSYEKL. The CDR3 spans 15 residues. The CDR3 reads CASSQDPSSGYEQYF. DNA of the CDR3: TGCGCCAGCAGCCAAGATCCTAGCAGCGGCTACGAGCAGTACTTC.

The chain uses TRBV19 and TRBJ2-2, with D possibly being TRBD1 (5 bases). The V end was cut by 1 base, the J end by 0 bases, with 6 bases between. This CDR3 is built from 15 residues. CDR1 LNHDA and CDR2 SQIVND come from the germline V gene (reference sequence). The CDR3 DNA is TGTGCCAGTAGTATAGGGGGCGCGAACACCGGGGAGCTGTTTTTT. Translating gives CASSIGGANTGELFF. The variable domain in full, completed from reference TRBV19 and TRBJ2-2, reads DGGITQSPKYLFRKEGQNVTLSCEQNLNHDAMYWYRQDPGQGLRLIYYSQIVNDFQKGDIAEGYSVSREKKESFPLTVTSAQKNPTAFYLCASSIGGANTGELFFGEGSRLTVL.

This sequence joins TRBV6-6 and TRBJ2-7; D may be TRBD1 (8 bases). Trimming took off 5 bases at V and 0 bases at J, with 14 bases between the two ends. Germline CDR1 is MNHNY and CDR2 is SVGAGI (reference sequence). The CDR3 is 15 amino acids. The CDR3 protein is CASSRTGRDSYEQYF. The CDR3 DNA sequence: TGTGCCAGCAGTCGGACAGGGAGGGACTCCTACGAGCAGTACTTC.

V is TRBV14 and J is TRBJ1-2; TRBD1 might be the D (6 bases). The ends were cut back, 4 bases at V and 6 bases at J, with 12 bases in the middle. The CDR3 is 13 residues long. CDR1 and CDR2 (germline): SGHDN, FVKESK. DNA of the CDR3: TGTGCCAGCAGCCCCCGGGAGGGGGATGGCTACACCTTC. This encodes CASSPREGDGYTF.

The rearrangement joins TRBV28 to TRBJ2-7; D tentatively reads TRBD1 or TRBD2 (5 bases each). CDR3 length: 15 residues. Looked up from germline, CDR1 is MDHEN and CDR2 is SYDVKM. The ends were cut back, 8 bases at V and 3 bases at J, with 20 bases in the middle. The CDR3 DNA reads TGTGCCAGCTCGTCCCCGGGGCAGGAGTTCTACGAGCAGTACTTC. Its translation is CASSSPGQEFYEQYF.

The genes are TRBV11-3 and TRBJ2-7, with 11 bases aligning to TRBD2. V dropped 4 bases and J dropped 7; count of bases not matched to a gene: 9. Germline CDR1 and CDR2: SGHNT and YENEEA. The CDR3 totals 15 residues. The CDR3: CASSSGTSGPLEQYF. The CDR3 region has the DNA TGTGCCAGCAGCTCCGGGACTAGCGGACCCTTAGAGCAGTACTTC.

This clone was detected only a few times. The chain is built from TRBV29-1 and TRBJ2-7, with TRBD2 identical over 10 bases. This CDR3 region has 14 residues. V trimming: 7 bases; J trimming: 2 bases; junction bases outside the gene matches: 8. Germline CDR1 and CDR2: SQVTM and ANQGSEA. The CDR3 is CSAMGSGRTYEQYF. DNA for the CDR3: TGCAGCGCCATGGGTAGCGGGAGGACCTACGAGCAGTACTTC.

This chain connects TRBV5-4 to TRBJ1-2; D is ambiguous. Trimming pared 0 bases from V and 8 bases from J, leaving 8 bases between. The CDR3 has 12 residues. CDR1 and CDR2 from the germline V gene are SGHNT and YYREEE (reference sequence). CDR3 in amino acids: CASSLAITGYTF. The CDR3 coding sequence is TGTGCCAGCAGCTTGGCCATTACAGGCTACACCTTC.

The chain joins TRBV11-1 to TRBJ2-7; no reliable D call. Germline-derived CDR1 and CDR2 are SGHAT and FQDESV (reference sequence). The V and J ends lost 5 bases and 3 bases respectively, with 14 bases between them. The CDR3 runs 14 residues. The DNA of the CDR3 is TGTGCCAGCAGCCCCGCCACGGGTGTCTACGAGCAGTACTTC. It encodes CASSPATGVYEQYF.

V is TRBV11-2 and J is TRBJ1-2; a possible D gene is TRBD1 (5 bases). This CDR3 spans 15 amino acids. Trimming took off 5 bases at V and 6 bases at J, with 19 bases between the two ends. Germline-derived CDR1 and CDR2 are SGHAT and FQNNGV. The CDR3 DNA is TGTGCCAGCAGCACCCCCCGGGACCCGAGGGATGGCTACACCTTC. Protein product: CASSTPRDPRDGYTF.

The rearrangement joins TRBV5-5 to TRBJ2-1, with 8 bases that match TRBD2. The ends lost 5 bases at V and 14 bases at J; junction bases unmatched: 9. CDR3 size: 12 residues. Germline V CDR1 and CDR2: SGHKS, YYEKEE (reference sequence). The CDR3 region has the DNA TGTGCCAGCAGACCGAGAGCGGGAGCCGAGTTCTTC. Translated: CASRPRAGAEFF. Full variable domain (rest looked up from reference TRBV5-5 and TRBJ2-1): DAGVTQSPTHLIKTRGQQVTLRCSPISGHKSVSWYQQVLGQGPQFIFQYYEKEERGRGNFPDRFSARQFPNYSSELNVNALLLGDSALYLCASRPRAGAEFFGPGTRLTVL.

The V call is TRBV10-3, the J call TRBJ1-4, with a tentative D call TRBD1 (6 bases). CDR1 is ENHRY, CDR2 SYGVKD, per germline. The length of the CDR3 is 14 residues. Between the trimmed V and J ends, which lost 0 bases and 7 bases, there was a span of 9 bases. The CDR3 region is CAISESGGAEKLFF. CDR3 DNA: TGTGCCATCAGTGAGTCAGGGGGGGCTGAAAAACTGTTTTTT.

The chain links TRBV6-6 to TRBJ2-7; D perhaps matches TRBD2 (5 bases). Germline lookup yields CDR1 MNHNY and CDR2 SVGAGI (reference sequence). The V and J ends lost 7 bases and 2 bases respectively, with 12 bases between them. This CDR3 is 13 amino acids long. Written as DNA, the CDR3 is TGTGCCAGCACCCCCAGAGGGACCTACGAGCAGTACTTC. Its translation is CASTPRGTYEQYF.

This clone was observed once. The chain combines TRBV19 with TRBJ2-7; perhaps TRBD1 as D (5 bases). This CDR3 region has 14 residues. Per the germline V gene, CDR1 is LNHDA and CDR2 is SQIVND (reference sequence). The V end lost 5 bases, the J end lost 5 bases, and 16 bases lay between the germline ends. For the CDR3, the DNA is TGTGCCAGTAGTCTGACAGTTGGGCGCCACGAGCAGTACTTC. It yields the protein CASSLTVGRHEQYF. Complete variable domain (other parts from reference TRBV19 and TRBJ2-7): DGGITQSPKYLFRKEGQNVTLSCEQNLNHDAMYWYRQDPGQGLRLIYYSQIVNDFQKGDIAEGYSVSREKKESFPLTVTSAQKNPTAFYLCASSLTVGRHEQYFGPGTRLTVT.

The chain employs TRBV30 and TRBJ1-6, with unresolved D. Germline V gene sequence: CDR1 GTSNPN, CDR2 SVGIG (reference sequence). V lost 3 bases, J lost 0 bases, and 6 bases lay in between. The length of the CDR3 is 14 residues. The CDR3 here is CAWRKSSYNSPLHF. CDR3 in DNA: TGTGCCTGGAGAAAGAGCTCCTATAATTCACCCCTCCACTTT.

The rearrangement uses TRBV30 and TRBJ1-3, with D unresolved. Germline CDR1 is GTSNPN and CDR2 is SVGIG (reference sequence). The CDR3 runs to 11 residues. V lost 3 bases and J lost 8, with 8 bases in between. CDR3 sequence: CAWRDFYTIYF. DNA of the CDR3: TGTGCCTGGAGAGACTTCTACACCATATATTTT.

The chain combines TRBV18 with TRBJ1-4; 8 bases line up with TRBD1. The V gene end was trimmed by 6 bases and the J gene end by 7 bases; junction bases not matched to a gene: 10. The CDR3 length is 15 residues. CDR1 and CDR2 (germline): KGHSH, LQKENI. The CDR3 sequence: CASSMTGVEPEKLFF. The CDR3 region has the DNA TGTGCCAGCTCCATGACAGGGGTTGAACCTGAAAAACTGTTTTTT.

The chain is built from TRBV30 and TRBJ1-6; 7 bases are a match to TRBD1. Germline V CDR1 and CDR2: GTSNPN, SVGIG (reference sequence). V gave up 3 bases and J gave up 2 bases; unmatched junction bases: 1. This CDR3 spans 14 amino acids. The CDR3 spells CAWRTGTYNSPLHF. The CDR3 DNA is TGTGCCTGGAGGACAGGGACCTATAATTCACCCCTCCACTTT. Together with reference TRBV30 and TRBJ1-6, the CDR3 gives the full variable domain: SQTIHQWPATLVQPVGSPLSLECTVEGTSNPNLYWYRQAAGRGLQLLFYSVGIGQISSEVPQNLSASRPQDRQFILSSKKLLLSDSGFYLCAWRTGTYNSPLHFGNGTRLTVT.

The chain has TRBV9 and TRBJ2-7; D unresolved. This CDR3 comprises 14 residues. Germline V gene data show CDR1 as SGDLS and CDR2 as YYNGEE. Trimming pared 0 bases from V and 4 bases from J, leaving 11 bases between. Here the CDR3 reads CASSVGSLGYEQYF. For the CDR3, the DNA is TGTGCCAGCAGCGTAGGTAGTCTGGGTTACGAGCAGTACTTC.

The CDR3 protein is CASSGRDSAGEQYF. The CDR3 DNA is TGTGCCAGCAGCGGACGGGACAGCGCTGGGGAGCAGTACTTC. This chain uses TRBV9 with TRBJ2-7; 7 bases are a match to TRBD1. This CDR3 has 14 residues. CDR1 and CDR2 from the germline V gene are SGDLS and YYNGEE. Trimming at V came to 3 bases and at J to 7 bases, leaving 10 bases not matched to a gene.

The chain links TRBV6-5 to TRBJ2-1; no clear D. V lost 5 bases and J lost 6, with 17 bases in between. CDR3 length: 15 residues. The germline CDR1 and CDR2 sequences are MNHEY and SVGAGI. The CDR3 DNA is TGTGCCAGCAGTCCAGTCGGCTGGATAGGCAATGAGCAGTTCTTC. Amino acids: CASSPVGWIGNEQFF.

The chain joins TRBV7-9 to TRBJ2-5; possible D gene TRBD2, 5 bases. The CDR3 sequence is 14 residues long. Germline values: CDR1 SEHNR, CDR2 FQNEAQ (reference sequence). V was clipped by 3 bases and J by 1 base, with 9 bases between them. Written as DNA, the CDR3 is TGTGCCAGCAGCTTTGCAGCGGTCCAAGAGACCCAGTACTTC. Encoded protein: CASSFAAVQETQYF.

This sequence joins TRBV28 and TRBJ2-7; possible D gene TRBD2, 5 bases. CDR3 length: 13 amino acids. Trimming took off 7 bases at V and 3 bases at J, with 13 bases between the two ends. Germline V gene data show CDR1 as MDHEN and CDR2 as SYDVKM. The DNA for the CDR3 is TGTGCCAGCACCGCTAGCCCCCTCTACGAGCAGTACTTC. Protein: CASTASPLYEQYF.

The rearrangement uses TRBV5-6 and TRBJ2-7; no firm D call. Per germline, CDR1 SGHDT and CDR2 YYEEEE. V lost 1 base and J lost 0, with 11 bases in between. The CDR3 totals 15 residues. DNA for the CDR3: TGTGCCAGCAGCTTGAGGCAGTTAAACTCCTACGAGCAGTACTTC. Its protein product is CASSLRQLNSYEQYF.

The CDR3 region is CASSLTGGWEQYF. The CDR3, as DNA: TGTGCCAGCAGCTTGACGGGAGGTTGGGAGCAGTACTTC. The chain combines TRBV11-3 with TRBJ2-7; 7 bases are shared with TRBD2. The CDR3 extends over 13 amino acids. V gave up 3 bases and J gave up 7 bases; unmatched junction bases: 6. Germline V gene lookup returns CDR1 SGHNT and CDR2 YENEEA.